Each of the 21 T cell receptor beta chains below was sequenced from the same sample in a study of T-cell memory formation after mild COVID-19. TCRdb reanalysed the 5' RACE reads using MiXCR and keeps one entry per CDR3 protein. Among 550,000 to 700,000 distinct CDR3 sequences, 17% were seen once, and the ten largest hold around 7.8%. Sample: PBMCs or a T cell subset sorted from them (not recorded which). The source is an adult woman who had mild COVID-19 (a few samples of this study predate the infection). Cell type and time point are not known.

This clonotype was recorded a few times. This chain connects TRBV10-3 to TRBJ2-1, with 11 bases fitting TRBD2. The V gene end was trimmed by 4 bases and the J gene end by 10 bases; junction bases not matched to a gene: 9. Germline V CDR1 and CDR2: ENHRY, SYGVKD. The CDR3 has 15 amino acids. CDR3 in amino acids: CAISVNSGREGEQFF. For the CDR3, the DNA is TGTGCCATCAGTGTAAATAGCGGGAGGGAAGGGGAGCAGTTCTTC.

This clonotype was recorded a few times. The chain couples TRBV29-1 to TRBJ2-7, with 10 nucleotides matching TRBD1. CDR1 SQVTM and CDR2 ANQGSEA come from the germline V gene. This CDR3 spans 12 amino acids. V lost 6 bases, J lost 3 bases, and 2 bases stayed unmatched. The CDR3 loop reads CSVDRGDYEQYF. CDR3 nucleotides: TGCAGCGTGGACAGGGGGGACTACGAGCAGTACTTC.

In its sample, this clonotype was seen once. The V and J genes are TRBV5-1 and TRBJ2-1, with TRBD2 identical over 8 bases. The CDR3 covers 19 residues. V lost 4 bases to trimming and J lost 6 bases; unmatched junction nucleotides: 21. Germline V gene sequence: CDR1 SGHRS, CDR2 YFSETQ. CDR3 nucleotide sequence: TGCGCCAGCAGCCCCAGTCCCGAACGCGGGGGGTATAGTGTCAATGAGCAGTTCTTC. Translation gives CASSPSPERGGYSVNEQFF.

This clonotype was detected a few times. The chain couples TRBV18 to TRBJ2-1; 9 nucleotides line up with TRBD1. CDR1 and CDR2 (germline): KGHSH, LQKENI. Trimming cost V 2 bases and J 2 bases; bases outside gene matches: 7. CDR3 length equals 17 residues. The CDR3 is CASSPTPGQGTYNEQFF. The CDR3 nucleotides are TGTGCCAGCTCACCAACACCTGGACAGGGGACCTACAATGAGCAGTTCTTC.

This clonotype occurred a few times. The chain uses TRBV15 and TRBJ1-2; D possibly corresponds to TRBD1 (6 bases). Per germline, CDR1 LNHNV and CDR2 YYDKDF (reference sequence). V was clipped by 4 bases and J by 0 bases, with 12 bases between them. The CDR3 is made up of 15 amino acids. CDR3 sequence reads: CATSTEWTANYGYTF. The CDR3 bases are TGTGCCACCAGCACAGAATGGACAGCTAACTATGGCTACACCTTC.

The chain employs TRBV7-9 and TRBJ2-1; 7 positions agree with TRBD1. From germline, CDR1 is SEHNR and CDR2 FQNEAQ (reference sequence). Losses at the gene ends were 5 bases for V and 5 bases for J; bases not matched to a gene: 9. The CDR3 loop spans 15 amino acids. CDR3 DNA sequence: TGTGCCAGCAGCGCACACCGGGACAGCGACAATGAGCAGTTCTTC. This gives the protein CASSAHRDSDNEQFF.

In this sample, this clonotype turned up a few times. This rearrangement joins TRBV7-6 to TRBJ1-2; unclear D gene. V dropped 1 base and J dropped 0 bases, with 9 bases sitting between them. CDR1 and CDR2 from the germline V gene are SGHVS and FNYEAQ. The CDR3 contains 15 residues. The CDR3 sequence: CASSLEVGTNYGYTF. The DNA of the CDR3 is TGTGCCAGCAGCTTAGAAGTAGGAACTAACTATGGCTACACCTTC. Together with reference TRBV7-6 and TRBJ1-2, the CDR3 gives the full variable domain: GAGVSQSPRYKVTKRGQDVALRCDPISGHVSLYWYRQALGQGPEFLTYFNYEAQQDKSGLPNDRFSAERPEGSISTLTIQRTEQRDSAMYRCASSLEVGTNYGYTFGSGTRLTVV.

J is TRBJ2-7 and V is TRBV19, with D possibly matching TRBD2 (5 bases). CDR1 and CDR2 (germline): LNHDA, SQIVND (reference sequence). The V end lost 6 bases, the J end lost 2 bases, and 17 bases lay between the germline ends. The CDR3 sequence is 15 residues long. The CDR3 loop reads CASRAVADSTYEQYF. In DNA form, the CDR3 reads TGTGCCAGTAGGGCGGTGGCGGACTCCACCTACGAGCAGTACTTC.

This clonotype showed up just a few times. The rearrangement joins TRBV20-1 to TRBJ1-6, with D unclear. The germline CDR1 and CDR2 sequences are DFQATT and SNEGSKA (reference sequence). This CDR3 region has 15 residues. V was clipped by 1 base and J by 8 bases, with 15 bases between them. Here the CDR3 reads CSARGLTGVDSPLHF. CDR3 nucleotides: TGCAGTGCTAGAGGCCTGACTGGGGTTGATTCACCCCTCCACTTT.

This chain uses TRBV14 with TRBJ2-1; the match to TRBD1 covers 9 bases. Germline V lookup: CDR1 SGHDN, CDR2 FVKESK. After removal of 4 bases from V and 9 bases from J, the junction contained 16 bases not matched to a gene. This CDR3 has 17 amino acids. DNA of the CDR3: TGTGCCAGCAGCCCATTGCAAGGGGACAGGGAGTATGGTGAGCAGTTCTTC. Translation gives CASSPLQGDREYGEQFF. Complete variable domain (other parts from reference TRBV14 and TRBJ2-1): EAGVTQFPSHSVIEKGQTVTLRCDPISGHDNLYWYRRVMGKEIKFLLHFVKESKQDESGMPNNRFLAERTGGTYSTLKVQPAELEDSGVYFCASSPLQGDREYGEQFFGPGTRLTVL.

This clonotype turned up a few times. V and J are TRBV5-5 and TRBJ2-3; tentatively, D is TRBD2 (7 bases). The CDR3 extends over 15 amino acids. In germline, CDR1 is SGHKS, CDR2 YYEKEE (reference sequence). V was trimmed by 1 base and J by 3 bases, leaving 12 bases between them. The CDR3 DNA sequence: TGTGCCAGCAGCTTGTTCGGGGGGCAGACAGATACGCAGTATTTT. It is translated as CASSLFGGQTDTQYF.

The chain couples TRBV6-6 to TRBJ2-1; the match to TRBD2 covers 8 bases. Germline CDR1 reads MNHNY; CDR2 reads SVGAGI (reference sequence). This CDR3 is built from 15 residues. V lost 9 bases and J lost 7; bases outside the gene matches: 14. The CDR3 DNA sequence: TGTGCCAGTTTCTATGGGGATAGCGGGGAAAATGAGCAGTTCTTC. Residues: CASFYGDSGENEQFF.

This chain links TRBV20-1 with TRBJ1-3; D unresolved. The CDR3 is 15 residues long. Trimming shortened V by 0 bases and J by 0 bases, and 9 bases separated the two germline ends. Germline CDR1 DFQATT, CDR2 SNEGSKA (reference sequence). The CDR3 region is CSARDRLDSGNTIYF. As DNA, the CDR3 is TGCAGTGCTAGAGATCGGCTGGACTCTGGAAACACCATATATTTT.

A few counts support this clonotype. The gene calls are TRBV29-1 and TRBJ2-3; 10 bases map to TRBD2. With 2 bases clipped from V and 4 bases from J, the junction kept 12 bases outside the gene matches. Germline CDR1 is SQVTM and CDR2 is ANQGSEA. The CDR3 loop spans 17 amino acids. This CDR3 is CSVEILSASGSPDTQYF. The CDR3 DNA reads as TGCAGCGTTGAAATCTTATCGGCTAGCGGGAGTCCAGATACGCAGTATTTT.

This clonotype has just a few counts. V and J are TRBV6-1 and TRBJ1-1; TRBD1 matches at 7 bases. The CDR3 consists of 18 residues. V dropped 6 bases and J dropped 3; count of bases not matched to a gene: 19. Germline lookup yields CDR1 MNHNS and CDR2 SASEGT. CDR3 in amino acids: CASRPAGTENTRDTEAFF. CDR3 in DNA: TGTGCCAGCAGACCCGCCGGGACAGAGAATACCCGGGACACTGAAGCTTTCTTT.

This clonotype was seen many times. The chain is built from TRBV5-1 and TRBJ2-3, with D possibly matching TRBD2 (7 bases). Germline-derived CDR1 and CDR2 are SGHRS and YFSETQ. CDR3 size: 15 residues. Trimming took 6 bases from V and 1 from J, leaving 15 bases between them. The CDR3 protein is CASTNTGGRTDTQYF. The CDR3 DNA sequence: TGCGCCAGCACCAATACGGGGGGCCGCACAGATACGCAGTATTTT.

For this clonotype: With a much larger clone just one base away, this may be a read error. The CDR3 region is CASRRLSGGPHEQFF. CDR3 nucleotide sequence: TGTGCCAGCAGACGACTGTCGGGAGGGCCCCATGAGCAGTTCTTC. The chain recombines TRBV7-2 with TRBJ2-1; 8 positions match TRBD2. From germline, CDR1 is SGHTA and CDR2 FQGNSA. This CDR3 has 15 amino acids. The J segment lost 8 bases and the V segment lost 6 bases, leaving 12 bases of the junction unmatched.

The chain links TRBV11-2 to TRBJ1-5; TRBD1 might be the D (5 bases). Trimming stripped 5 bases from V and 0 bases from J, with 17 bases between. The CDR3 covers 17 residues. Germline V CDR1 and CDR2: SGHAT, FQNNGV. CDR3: CASSPSTGYYSNQPQHF. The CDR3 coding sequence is TGTGCCAGCAGCCCAAGCACAGGATATTATAGCAATCAGCCCCAGCATTTT.

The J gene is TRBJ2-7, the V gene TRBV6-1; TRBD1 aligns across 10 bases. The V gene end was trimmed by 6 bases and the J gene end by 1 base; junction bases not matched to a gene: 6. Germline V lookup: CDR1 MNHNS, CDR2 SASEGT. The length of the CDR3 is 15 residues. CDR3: CASRGQGSISYEQYF. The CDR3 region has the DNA TGTGCCAGCAGGGGACAGGGGTCTATATCCTACGAGCAGTACTTC.

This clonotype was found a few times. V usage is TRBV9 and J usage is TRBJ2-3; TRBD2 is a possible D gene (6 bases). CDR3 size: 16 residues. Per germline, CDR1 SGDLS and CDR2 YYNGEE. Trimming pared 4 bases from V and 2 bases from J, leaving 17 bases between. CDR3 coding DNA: TGTGCCAGCAGCCCGCAAACGGGGGACTTCACAGATACGCAGTATTTT. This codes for CASSPQTGDFTDTQYF.

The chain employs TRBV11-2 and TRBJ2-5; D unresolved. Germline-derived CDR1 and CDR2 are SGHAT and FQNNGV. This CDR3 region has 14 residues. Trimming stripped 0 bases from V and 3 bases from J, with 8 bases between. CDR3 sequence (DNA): TGTGCCAGCAGCTTAGATGTGATCGAAGAGACCCAGTACTTC. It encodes CASSLDVIEETQYF.